There are many counts of the clone carrying this T cell receptor beta chain. Its antigen is as yet unknown. Molecular barcoded adaptors covering alpha/delta and beta/gamma chains were used on roughly 400 ng RNA. Each CDR3 protein is one row after TCRdb ran MiXCR on the reads. The table includes about 38,000 distinct CDR3 sequences, about 14% detected once. There are 14 residues in the CDR3. Trimming stripped 2 bases from V and 0 bases from J, with 8 bases between. Germline V gives CDR1 SGHKS, CDR2 YYEKEE (reference sequence). The sample belongs to a study of read filtering for tumor transcriptome and immune sequencing. Study outcomes and limitations: Even smaller IR-seq throughput identified most shared clonotypes. This fraction held mixed bone marrow immune cells after CD138-negative sorting.

The origin of this receptor is a donor at least 40 years old with multiple myeloma. This rearrangement joins TRBV5-5 to TRBJ1-1, with unresolved D. The sample comprised a population of CD138-negative cells sorted from bone marrow. The CDR3 DNA reads as TGTGCCAGCAGCTTTAACGGGGTGAACACTGAAGCTTTCTTT. It is translated as CASSFNGVNTEAFF.